Shown below are 28 T cell receptor beta chains from a single sample sequenced in a study of T cell responses to AZD1222 COVID-19 vaccine. Clones were read by immunoSEQ multiplex PCR, and TCRdb kept only the in-frame ones, dropping some. The table includes about 92,000 clones, 70% to 90% detected once. Material: peripheral blood, obtained on day 0 of AZD1222 vaccination. Receptors originate from an adult in good health.

This chain joins TRBV3-1 (or the pseudogene TRBV3-2) and TRBJ2-5; 7 positions agree with TRBD2. V was pared by 0 bases and J by 1 base, with 5 bases of the junction left unmatched. The CDR3 length is 16 residues. Germline lookup yields CDR1 LGHDT and CDR2 YNNKEL (reference sequence). CDR3 coding DNA: TGTGCCAGCAGCCAAGAACCAGCGGGAATCCAAGAGACCCAGTACTTC. Its translation is CASSQEPAGIQETQYF.

The chain is built from TRBV18 and TRBJ1-2, with 8 bases identical to TRBD1. V lost 6 bases and J lost 5; bases outside the gene matches: 8. The germline V gene has CDR1 KGHSH and CDR2 LQKENI. The CDR3 covers 14 residues. The DNA of the CDR3 is TGTGCCAGCTCTCTCGACAGGGGACGGTATGGCTACACCTTC. Translated: CASSLDRGRYGYTF. Drawing the rest from reference TRBV18 and TRBJ1-2, the complete variable domain is NAGVMQNPRHLVRRRGQEARLRCSPMKGHSHVYWYRQLPEEGLKFMVYLQKENIIDESGMPKERFSAEFPKEGPSILRIQQVVRGDSAAYFCASSLDRGRYGYTFGSGTRLTVV.

The rearrangement joins TRBV4-1 to TRBJ2-3; 9 bases are shared with TRBD2. Looked up from germline, CDR1 is MGHRA and CDR2 is YSYEKL. The CDR3 extends over 15 amino acids. V lost 0 bases, J lost 5 bases, and 3 bases stayed unmatched. The CDR3 DNA reads as TGCGCCAGCAGCCAAGAGGGACTAGCTGGAGATACGCAGTATTTT. Amino acid sequence: CASSQEGLAGDTQYF.

The chain uses TRBV27 and TRBJ1-5; the D gene is possibly TRBD1 (6 bases). Germline CDR1 reads MNHEY; CDR2 reads SMNVEV (reference sequence). V dropped 3 bases and J dropped 7 bases, with 16 bases sitting between them. The CDR3 consists of 15 residues. The CDR3 DNA reads TGTGCCAGCAGTTTCAAATATTTTGGGGGCCAGCCCCAGCATTTT. Residues: CASSFKYFGGQPQHF.

This clone was observed a handful of times. This chain links TRBV9 with TRBJ1-2; possibly TRBD1 for D (5 bases). Trimming stripped 6 bases from V and 5 bases from J, with 20 bases between. The CDR3 loop spans 15 amino acids. Germline values: CDR1 SGDLS, CDR2 YYNGEE. The CDR3 DNA is TGTGCCAGCACCGGCGGGCCGGGGGGTTTTTATGGCTACACCTTC. Protein: CASTGGPGGFYGYTF. Filled out from reference TRBV9 and TRBJ1-2, the complete variable domain reads DSGVTQTPKHLITATGQRVTLRCSPRSGDLSVYWYQQSLDQGLQFLIQYYNGEERAKGNILERFSAQQFPDLHSELNLSSLELGDSALYFCASTGGPGGFYGYTFGSGTRLTVV.

This clone has a single count. This chain uses TRBV5-1 with TRBJ1-6; TRBD1 matches at 8 bases. CDR3 length equals 17 residues. The germline V gene encodes CDR1 SGHRS and CDR2 YFSETQ. After removal of 1 base from V and 9 bases from J, the junction contained 12 bases not matched to a gene. CDR3 loop: CASSLRLQGENRSPLHF. CDR3 sequence (DNA): TGCGCCAGCAGCTTGAGGTTACAGGGGGAGAACCGTTCACCCCTCCACTTT.

This chain links TRBV20-1 with TRBJ1-4; D remains unclear. The CDR3 spans 11 residues. The germline CDR1 and CDR2 sequences are DFQATT and SNEGSKA (reference sequence). Trimming cost V 6 bases and J 0 bases, with 2 bases left between them. This CDR3 is CSAATNEKLFF. The DNA for the CDR3 is TGCAGTGCCGCAACTAATGAAAAACTGTTTTTT.

CDR3 residues: CASSFRETNYGYTF. As DNA, the CDR3 is TGTGCCAGCAGCTTTCGAGAGACAAACTATGGCTACACCTTC. This chain links TRBV5-5 with TRBJ1-2; D ambiguous. In germline, CDR1 is SGHKS, CDR2 YYEKEE (reference sequence). Trimming cost V 2 bases and J 2 bases, with 10 bases left between them. The CDR3 is 14 amino acids.

This chain links TRBV9 with TRBJ2-3, with 10 bases aligning to TRBD2. This CDR3 has 19 residues. The J segment lost 0 bases and the V segment lost 7 bases, leaving 17 bases of the junction unmatched. Germline CDR1 SGDLS, CDR2 YYNGEE. This CDR3 reads CASAGAGGPPGWSTDTQYF. Written as DNA, the CDR3 is TGTGCCAGCGCGGGAGCGGGAGGGCCTCCGGGGTGGAGCACAGATACGCAGTATTTT.

The rearrangement links TRBV19 to TRBJ2-6, with D possibly being TRBD1 or TRBD2 (5 bases each). CDR3 length: 16 residues. Deletions cut 7 bases from V and 2 bases from J, with 15 bases between. CDR1 and CDR2 (germline): LNHDA, SQIVND (reference sequence). Here the CDR3 reads CASNPGRGPGANVLTF. The CDR3 nucleotides read TGTGCCAGTAACCCAGGTCGGGGACCTGGGGCCAACGTCCTGACTTTC.

The chain recombines TRBV18 with TRBJ1-5; no definite D call. The V gene's germline CDR1 is KGHSH and CDR2 LQKENI. The V and J ends lost 1 base and 5 bases respectively, with 9 bases between them. CDR3 size: 14 residues. CDR3 sequence (DNA): TGTGCCAGCTCACCACTCCCGACCTATCAGCCCCAGCATTTT. Its translation is CASSPLPTYQPQHF.

This sequence joins TRBV2 and TRBJ1-3; maybe TRBD1 (5 bases). In germline, CDR1 is SNHLY, CDR2 FYNNEI. V was cut by 7 bases and J by 4 bases, with 8 bases left in between. The CDR3 runs to 12 residues. CDR3 residues: CASKGPGNTIYF. The CDR3 nucleotides are TGTGCCAGCAAGGGGCCAGGAAACACCATATATTTT.

Details on this clone: At one end, the junction sequence differs from germline, possibly due to a read error. V and J are TRBV29-1 and TRBJ2-7; D may be TRBD2 (6 bases). Germline V gene data show CDR1 as SQVTM and CDR2 as ANQGSEA. The CDR3 loop spans 11 amino acids. In DNA, the CDR3 is TGTGCCTCGGGGGAGATCTACGAGCAGTACTTC. Its translation is CASGEIYEQYF.

The J gene is TRBJ1-1, the V gene TRBV28; possible D gene TRBD1, 5 bases. The CDR3 loop spans 15 amino acids. The V and J ends lost 6 bases and 0 bases respectively, with 14 bases between them. The germline V gene has CDR1 MDHEN and CDR2 SYDVKM. CDR3 sequence reads: CASSPPGWLNTEAFF. Written as DNA, the CDR3 is TGTGCCAGCAGCCCCCCAGGGTGGCTGAACACTGAAGCTTTCTTT.

The CDR3 DNA follows: TGTGCCAGCAGTTTCCTCGGGATGCAAGAGACCCAGTACTTC. This translates into CASSFLGMQETQYF. The rearrangement links TRBV27 to TRBJ2-5; TRBD2 might be the D (5 bases). The CDR3 is 14 amino acids. Trimming shortened V by 3 bases and J by 2 bases, and 10 bases separated the two germline ends. Germline CDR1 and CDR2: MNHEY and SMNVEV (reference sequence).

This clone was detected only a few times. The chain joins TRBV5-4 to TRBJ2-2; perhaps TRBD2 as D (6 bases). Germline V gene data show CDR1 as SGHNT and CDR2 as YYREEE (reference sequence). The CDR3 totals 14 residues. V lost 3 bases and J lost 4, with 10 bases in between. The CDR3 region has the DNA TGTGCCAGCAGCTGGGGGGTGGCCACCGGGGAGCTGTTTTTT. It yields the protein CASSWGVATGELFF.

The chain combines TRBV12-3 or TRBV12-4 with TRBJ2-5; tentatively, D is TRBD2 (5 bases). Trimming removed 6 bases from V and 5 bases from J, with 7 bases in between. There are 11 residues in the CDR3. In DNA form, the CDR3 reads TGTGCCAGCAGGAGAGGGGAGACCCAGTACTTC. Translated: CASRRGETQYF.

J is TRBJ2-2 and V is TRBV5-1; 12 bases line up with TRBD2. The CDR3 length is 16 residues. V lost 6 bases and J lost 5; bases outside the gene matches: 8. Germline V gene sequence: CDR1 SGHRS, CDR2 YFSETQ. The CDR3 region is CASTPGTSGPTGELFF. CDR3 nucleotides: TGCGCCAGCACCCCGGGGACTAGCGGGCCGACCGGGGAGCTGTTTTTT. Together with reference TRBV5-1 and TRBJ2-2, the CDR3 gives the full variable domain: KAGVTQTPRYLIKTRGQQVTLSCSPISGHRSVSWYQQTPGQGLQFLFEYFSETQRNKGNFPGRFSGRQFSNSRSEMNVSTLELGDSALYLCASTPGTSGPTGELFFGEGSRLTVL.

This chain links TRBV9 with TRBJ1-1; unclear D gene. V lost 4 bases, J lost 1 base, and 14 bases lay in between. Germline-derived CDR1 and CDR2 are SGDLS and YYNGEE. This CDR3 comprises 15 residues. DNA for the CDR3: TGTGCCAGCAGCCCCCGCGAACAGAGGAACACTGAAGCTTTCTTT. Encoded protein: CASSPREQRNTEAFF.

The V gene is TRBV9, the J gene TRBJ1-4, with D possibly TRBD1 on 5 matching bases. The V end was cut by 4 bases, the J end by 8 bases, with 15 bases between. Germline V lookup: CDR1 SGDLS, CDR2 YYNGEE. The CDR3 contains 14 residues. This CDR3 is CASSPPSGGEKLFF. As DNA, the CDR3 is TGTGCCAGCAGCCCCCCGTCGGGGGGGGAAAAACTGTTTTTT.

This clone was seen a few times. The chain has TRBV9 and TRBJ1-1; tentatively, D is TRBD1 (6 bases). Deletions cut 0 bases from V and 5 bases from J, with 17 bases between. The V gene's germline CDR1 is SGDLS and CDR2 YYNGEE. This CDR3 is built from 16 residues. This chain's CDR3 is CASSVGVGGARTEAFF. The CDR3 DNA reads TGTGCCAGCAGCGTAGGGGTCGGGGGGGCACGGACTGAAGCTTTCTTT.

The gene calls are TRBV14 and TRBJ2-3; D is unresolved. With 1 base removed from V and 11 bases from J, the gap between germline ends came to 7 bases. The CDR3 covers 11 residues. Germline values: CDR1 SGHDN, CDR2 FVKESK. CDR3 sequence (DNA): TGTGCCAGCAGCCAAGGTGGTTTGCAGTATTTT. This gives the protein CASSQGGLQYF.

The chain employs TRBV19 and TRBJ2-1, with D tentatively TRBD1 (6 bases). The germline CDR1 and CDR2 sequences are LNHDA and SQIVND (reference sequence). CDR3 length: 16 residues. V gave up 2 bases and J gave up 12 bases, with 23 bases separating them. CDR3 sequence: CASSISLGHLRLGQFF. CDR3 DNA: TGTGCCAGTAGTATATCTTTGGGACACCTTCGATTGGGGCAGTTCTTC. Full variable domain (rest looked up from reference TRBV19 and TRBJ2-1): DGGITQSPKYLFRKEGQNVTLSCEQNLNHDAMYWYRQDPGQGLRLIYYSQIVNDFQKGDIAEGYSVSREKKESFPLTVTSAQKNPTAFYLCASSISLGHLRLGQFFGPGTRLTVL.

The chain has TRBV3-1 (or the pseudogene TRBV3-2) and TRBJ1-5; D is ambiguous. This CDR3 is built from 15 residues. Trimming took 0 bases from V and 6 from J, leaving 12 bases between them. The germline V gene encodes CDR1 LGHDT and CDR2 YNNKEL (reference sequence). DNA of the CDR3: TGTGCCAGCAGCCAAGATACCACAGCCGGTCAGCCCCAGCATTTT. Encoded protein: CASSQDTTAGQPQHF.

This rearrangement joins TRBV7-8 to TRBJ2-7; TRBD2 agrees at 8 bases. Germline CDR1 and CDR2: SGHVS and FQNEAQ. V was clipped by 5 bases and J by 0 bases; unmatched bases: 3. The CDR3 runs to 14 residues. CDR3 in amino acids: CASSPGGASYEQYF. The CDR3 DNA reads as TGTGCCAGCAGCCCGGGGGGGGCCTCCTACGAGCAGTACTTC.

V usage is TRBV9 and J usage is TRBJ1-1; 8 positions agree with TRBD1. Trimming removed 3 bases from V and 1 base from J; junction bases left unmatched: 5. Per the germline V gene, CDR1 is SGDLS and CDR2 is YYNGEE. CDR3 length: 15 residues. CDR3 in DNA: TGTGCCAGCAGCGGAGGAGACAGGGGGAACACTGAAGCTTTCTTT. It is translated as CASSGGDRGNTEAFF.

The gene calls are TRBV28 and TRBJ1-2; possibly TRBD1 for D (6 bases). The length of the CDR3 is 15 residues. Germline CDR1 is MDHEN and CDR2 is SYDVKM. The V gene lost 6 bases and the J gene lost 0 bases, with 14 bases spanning the gap. The CDR3 coding sequence is TGTGCCAGCAGCCCGATCGGGGGGCCTAACTATGGCTACACCTTC. Its translation is CASSPIGGPNYGYTF.

The chain joins TRBV4-1 to TRBJ1-6; D not certain. This CDR3 is 16 amino acids long. V shed 0 bases and J shed 2 bases, with 8 bases lying between them. Looked up from germline, CDR1 is MGHRA and CDR2 is YSYEKL. The CDR3 region has the DNA TGCGCCAGCAGCCAAGATCCGGGAGCCTATAATTCACCCCTCCACTTT. Its protein product is CASSQDPGAYNSPLHF.